The clone carrying this T cell receptor (beta chain) was observed a handful of times. V shed 6 bases, J shed 4 bases, and the junction held 6 bases outside the gene matches. Germline-derived CDR1 and CDR2 are KGHSH and LQKENI. The CDR3 has 15 amino acids. The sample comes from a study of blood T cells in healthy people across ages. Isolation per sample recovered at least 7 million PBMCs. A sample-barcoded 5' primer and a J-beta primer mix were used in a second PCR of roughly 7 to 11 cycles. TCRdb re-analysed the 5' RACE reads in MiXCR, keeping a single row per CDR3 protein. The data contain fewer than 1.5 million distinct CDR3 sequences, 42% of them singletons.

The sequence was collected from a woman aged 18-29 years in good health. The sample taken for sequencing was blood. The chain couples TRBV18 to TRBJ2-3, with 11 bases lining up with TRBD1. The CDR3 region has the DNA TGTGCCAGCTCCCAAGGGACAGGGGGAGCAGATACGCAGTATTTT. Translating it yields CASSQGTGGADTQYF.